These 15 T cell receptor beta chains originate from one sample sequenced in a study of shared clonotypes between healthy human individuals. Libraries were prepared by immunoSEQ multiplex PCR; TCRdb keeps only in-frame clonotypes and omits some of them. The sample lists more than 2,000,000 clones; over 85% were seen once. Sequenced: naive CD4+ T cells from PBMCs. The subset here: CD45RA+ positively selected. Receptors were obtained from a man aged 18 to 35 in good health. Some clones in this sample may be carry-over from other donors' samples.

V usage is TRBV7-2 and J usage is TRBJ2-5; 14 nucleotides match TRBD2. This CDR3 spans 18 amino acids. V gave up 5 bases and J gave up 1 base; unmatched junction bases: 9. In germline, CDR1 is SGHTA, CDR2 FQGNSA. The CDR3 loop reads CASSLRLAGGQLQETQYF. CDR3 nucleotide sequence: TGTGCCAGCAGCCTAAGACTAGCGGGAGGGCAACTCCAAGAGACCCAGTACTTC.

This CDR3 reads CASSRGISGTRDTQYF. The CDR3 coding sequence is TGCGCCAGCAGCAGGGGAATCTCCGGGACTAGAGATACGCAGTATTTT. The chain is built from TRBV5-1 and TRBJ2-3; 8 bases line up with TRBD2. CDR1 SGHRS and CDR2 YFSETQ come from the germline V gene. CDR3 length: 16 amino acids. V shed 4 bases and J 5 bases; nucleotides not matched to a gene: 12.

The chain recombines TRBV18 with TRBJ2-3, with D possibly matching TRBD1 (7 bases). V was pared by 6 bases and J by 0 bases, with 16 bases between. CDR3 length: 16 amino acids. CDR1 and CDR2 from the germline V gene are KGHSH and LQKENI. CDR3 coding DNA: TGTGCCAGCTCGCCAACCCAGGGGGGTAGCACAGATACGCAGTATTTT. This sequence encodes CASSPTQGGSTDTQYF.

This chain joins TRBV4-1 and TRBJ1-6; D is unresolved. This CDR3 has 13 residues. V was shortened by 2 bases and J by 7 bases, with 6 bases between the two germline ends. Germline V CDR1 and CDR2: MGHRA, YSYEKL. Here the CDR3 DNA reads TGCGCCAGCAGCCAACAAAGGAATTCACCCCTCCACTTT. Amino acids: CASSQQRNSPLHF.

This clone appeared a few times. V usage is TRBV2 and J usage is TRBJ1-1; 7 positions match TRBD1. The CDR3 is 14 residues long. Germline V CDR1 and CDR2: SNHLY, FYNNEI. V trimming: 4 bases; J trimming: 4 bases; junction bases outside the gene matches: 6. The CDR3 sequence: CASSASRGGTEAFF. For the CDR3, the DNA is TGTGCCAGCAGTGCGAGCAGGGGGGGCACTGAAGCTTTCTTT.

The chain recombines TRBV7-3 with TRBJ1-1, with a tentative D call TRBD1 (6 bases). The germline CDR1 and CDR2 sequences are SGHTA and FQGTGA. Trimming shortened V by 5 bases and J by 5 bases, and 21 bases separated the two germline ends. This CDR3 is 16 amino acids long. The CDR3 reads CASSRPGGQLKTEAFF. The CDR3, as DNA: TGTGCCAGCAGCCGTCCCGGGGGGCAGTTAAAGACTGAAGCTTTCTTT.

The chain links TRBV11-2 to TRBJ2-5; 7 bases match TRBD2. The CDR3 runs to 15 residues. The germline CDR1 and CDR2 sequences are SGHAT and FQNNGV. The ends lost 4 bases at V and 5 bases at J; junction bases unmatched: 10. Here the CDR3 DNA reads TGTGCCAGCAGCTCCCTACTAGTGGGGGGGGAGACCCAGTACTTC. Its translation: CASSSLLVGGETQYF.

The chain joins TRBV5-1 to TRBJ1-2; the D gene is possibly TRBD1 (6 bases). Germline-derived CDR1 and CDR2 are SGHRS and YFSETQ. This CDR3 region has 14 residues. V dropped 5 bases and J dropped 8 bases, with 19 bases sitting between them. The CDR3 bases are TGCGCCAGCAGATCGGACAGAGCCCCGTGGGGCTACACCTTC. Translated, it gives CASRSDRAPWGYTF.

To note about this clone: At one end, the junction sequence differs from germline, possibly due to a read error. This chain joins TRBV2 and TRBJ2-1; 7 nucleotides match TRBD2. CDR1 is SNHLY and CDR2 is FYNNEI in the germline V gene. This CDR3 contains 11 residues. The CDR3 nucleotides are TGTGCCAGCAGGACAAGCGGGATTTTCCTCTTC. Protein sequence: CASRTSGIFLF.

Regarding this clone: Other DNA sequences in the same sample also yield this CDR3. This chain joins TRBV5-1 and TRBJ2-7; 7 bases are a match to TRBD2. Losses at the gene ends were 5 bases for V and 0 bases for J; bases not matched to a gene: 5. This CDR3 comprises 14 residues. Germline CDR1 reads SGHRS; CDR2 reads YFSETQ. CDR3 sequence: CASSPSGSSYEQYF. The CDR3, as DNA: TGCGCCAGCAGTCCTAGCGGAAGCTCCTACGAGCAGTACTTC.

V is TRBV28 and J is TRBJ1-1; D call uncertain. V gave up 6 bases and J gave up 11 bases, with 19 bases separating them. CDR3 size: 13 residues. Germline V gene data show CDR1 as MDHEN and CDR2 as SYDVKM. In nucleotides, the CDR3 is TGTGCCAGCAGCCCAGGCCCACCGTTTGAGGCTTTCTTT. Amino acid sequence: CASSPGPPFEAFF.

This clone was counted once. CDR3 nucleotides: TGTGCCAGCAGCTTGAATAGGGTCGAGACCCAGTACTTC. Protein product: CASSLNRVETQYF. The chain combines TRBV5-6 with TRBJ2-5, with unresolved D. V gave up 1 base and J gave up 5 bases, with 9 bases separating them. Germline V gene data show CDR1 as SGHDT and CDR2 as YYEEEE. CDR3 length: 13 residues. The full variable domain, completed using reference TRBV5-6 and TRBJ2-5, is DAGVTQSPTHLIKTRGQQVTLRCSPKSGHDTVSWYQQALGQGPQFIFQYYEEEERQRGNFPDRFSGHQFPNYSSELNVNALLLGDSALYLCASSLNRVETQYFGPGTRLLVL.

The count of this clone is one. The CDR3: CASSPAVVPASTDTQYF. DNA of the CDR3: TGCGCCAGCAGCCCGGCCGTGGTGCCGGCTAGCACAGATACGCAGTATTTT. The rearrangement uses TRBV5-1 and TRBJ2-3; no reliable D call. There are 17 residues in the CDR3. Trimming stripped 4 bases from V and 0 bases from J, with 18 bases between. In germline, CDR1 is SGHRS, CDR2 YFSETQ. Full variable domain (outside the CDR3, taken from reference TRBV5-1 and TRBJ2-3): KAGVTQTPRYLIKTRGQQVTLSCSPISGHRSVSWYQQTPGQGLQFLFEYFSETQRNKGNFPGRFSGRQFSNSRSEMNVSTLELGDSALYLCASSPAVVPASTDTQYFGPGTRLTVL.

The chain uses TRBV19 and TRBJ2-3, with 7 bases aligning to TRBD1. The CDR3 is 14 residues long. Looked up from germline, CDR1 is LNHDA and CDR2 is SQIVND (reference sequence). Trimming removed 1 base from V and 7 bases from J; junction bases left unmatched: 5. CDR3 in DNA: TGTGCCAGTAGTATAGGACAGGGTCGTTATACGCAGTATTTT. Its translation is CASSIGQGRYTQYF.

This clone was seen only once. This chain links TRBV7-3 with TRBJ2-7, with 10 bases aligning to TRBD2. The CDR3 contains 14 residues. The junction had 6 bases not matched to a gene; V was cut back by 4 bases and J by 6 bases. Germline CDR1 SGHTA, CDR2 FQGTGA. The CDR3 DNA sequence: TGTGCCAGCAGCTCATCTAGCGGGAGTCTCGAGCAGTACTTC. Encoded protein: CASSSSSGSLEQYF.